The entry that follows covers one T cell receptor beta chain sequence. In the authors' methods: Scientists estimated how many nucleated cells there were by amplifying reference gene primers. Data came from immunoSEQ multiplex PCR; TCRdb stores just in-frame clones and leaves some out. D and trimming come from the DNA, and the V and J calls and clone size come from that table. The repertoire holds 250,000 to 300,000 clones, with approximately 85% as singletons. The data derive from a study of blood T cell repertoires in COVID-19. In the study overall: Acute-phase and convalescent COVID-19 samples originated in the United States, Italy and Spain. Sources were T cells, B-cell-depleted T cells, or PBMCs; the material itself was cDNA or gDNA.

The CDR3 has 16 residues. Per germline, CDR1 MRHNA and CDR2 SNTAGT. After removal of 4 bases from V and 1 base from J, the junction contained 10 bases not matched to a gene. Sequencing was performed on peripheral blood. This sequence joins TRBV6-4 and TRBJ2-7; 7 bases line up with TRBD2. This TCR was sampled from a man aged 45-65 years with active or convalescent COVID-19. CDR3 bases: TGTGCCAGCAGTGCAAAACCGTGGACTAGGTCCTACGAGCAGTACTTC. Its protein product is CASSAKPWTRSYEQYF.